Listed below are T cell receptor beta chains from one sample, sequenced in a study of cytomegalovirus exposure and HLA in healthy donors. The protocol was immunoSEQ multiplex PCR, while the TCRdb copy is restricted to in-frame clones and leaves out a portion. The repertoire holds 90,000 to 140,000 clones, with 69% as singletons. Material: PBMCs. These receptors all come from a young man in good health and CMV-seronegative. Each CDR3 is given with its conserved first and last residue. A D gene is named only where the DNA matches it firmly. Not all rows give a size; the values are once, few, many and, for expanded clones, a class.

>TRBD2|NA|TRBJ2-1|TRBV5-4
TGTGCCAGCAGCACGGGGACTAGCGGATACAATGAGCAGTTCTTC
CASSTGTSGYNEQFF
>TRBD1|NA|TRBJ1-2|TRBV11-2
TGTGCCAGCAGCTTAGGGGACAGGGCAATGAGTGGCTACACCTTC
CASSLGDRAMSGYTF
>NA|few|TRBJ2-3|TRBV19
TGTGCCAGTAGTAGAGCCTCTAGCACAGATACGCAGTATTTT
CASSRASSTDTQYF
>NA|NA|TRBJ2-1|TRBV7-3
TGTGCCAGCAGCCCATTAGCGGACACGCCCTCAGGGGAGCAGTTCTTC
CASSPLADTPSGEQFF
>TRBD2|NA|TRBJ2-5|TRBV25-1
TGTGCCAGCAGTAAACGCGGAGGGGCGGGAGGGCGGGAGACCCAGTACTTC
CASSKRGGAGGRETQYF
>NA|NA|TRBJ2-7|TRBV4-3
TGCGCCAGCAGCCTGGACAGAACCTACGAGCAGTACTTC
CASSLDRTYEQYF
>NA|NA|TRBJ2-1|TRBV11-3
TGTGCCAGCAGCGTTCCGGGCCAGGGAACGGATGAGCAGTTCTTC
CASSVPGQGTDEQFF
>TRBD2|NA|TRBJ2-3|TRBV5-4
TGTGCCAGCAGCTTGGGAGGACTAGCGGGAGTAGATACGCAGTATTTT
CASSLGGLAGVDTQYF
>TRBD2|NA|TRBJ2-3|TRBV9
TGTGCCAGCAGCGTACAAGCGGGAGGCACAGATACGCAGTATTTT
CASSVQAGGTDTQYF
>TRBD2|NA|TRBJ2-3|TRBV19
TGTGCCAGTAAGCTCCTGGGCCTAGCGGGCACAGATACGCAGTATTTT
CASKLLGLAGTDTQYF
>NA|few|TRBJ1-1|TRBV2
TGTGCCAGCTCCTATTGGGGAGGCACTGAAGCTTTCTTT
CASSYWGGTEAFF
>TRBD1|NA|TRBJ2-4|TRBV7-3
TGTGCCAGCAGCCTGACAGGGGGTGTGAACATTCAGTACTTC
CASSLTGGVNIQYF
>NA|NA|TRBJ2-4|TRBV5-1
TGCGCCAGCAGCTTGAACGATGGGCTAGCCAAAAACATTCAGTACTTC
CASSLNDGLAKNIQYF
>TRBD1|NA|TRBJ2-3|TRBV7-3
TGTGCCAGCAGCGTACAGGGGGTTTCAGATACGCAGTATTTT
CASSVQGVSDTQYF
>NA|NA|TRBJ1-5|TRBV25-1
TGTGCCAGCAGTGACAGGGAAGACCAGCCCCAGCATTTT
CASSDREDQPQHF
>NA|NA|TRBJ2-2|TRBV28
TGTGCCAGCAGTTTATTAACCGGGGAGCTGTTTTTT
CASSLLTGELFF
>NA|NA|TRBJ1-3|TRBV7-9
TGTGCCAGCACAACGAATACTGGTAGCTCTGGAAACACCATATATTTT
CASTTNTGSSGNTIYF
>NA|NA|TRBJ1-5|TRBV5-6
TGTGCCAGCAGCTTGGCGGGGAACAATCAGCCCCAGCATTTT
CASSLAGNNQPQHF
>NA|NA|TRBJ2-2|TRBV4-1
TGCGCCAGCAGCCAAGGAGGGCAGACGAACACCGGGGAGCTGTTTTTT
CASSQGGQTNTGELFF
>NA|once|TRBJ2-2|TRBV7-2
TGTGCCAGCAGTTCAGGACATACCACCGGGGAGCTGTTTTTT
CASSSGHTTGELFF
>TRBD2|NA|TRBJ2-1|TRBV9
TGTGCCAGCAGCACCCCACCGGGACTAGCGGGAGGAAATGAGCAGTTCTTC
CASSTPPGLAGGNEQFF
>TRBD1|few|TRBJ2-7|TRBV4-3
TGCGCCAGCAGCCCCGGGACAGGGGTCTCCTACGAGCAGTACTTC
CASSPGTGVSYEQYF
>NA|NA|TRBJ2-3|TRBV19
TGTGCCAGTAGTAACAGACCCACAGATACGCAGTATTTT
CASSNRPTDTQYF
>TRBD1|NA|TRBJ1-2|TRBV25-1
TGTGCCAGCAGTGGGACTTTAAGGGGGCTGGGTGGCTACACCTTC
CASSGTLRGLGGYTF
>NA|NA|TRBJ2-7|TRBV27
TGTGCCAGCAGGGTAGGGGGAGGGGGATCCTACGAGCAGTACTTC
CASRVGGGGSYEQYF
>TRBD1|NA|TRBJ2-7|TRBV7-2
TGTGCCAGCAGCAACACCCGGACAGGGGGGGACGAGCAGTACTTC
CASSNTRTGGDEQYF
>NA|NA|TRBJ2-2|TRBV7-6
TGTGCCAGCAGCCCGAGAGGGGGGAACACCGGGGAGCTGTTTTTT
CASSPRGGNTGELFF
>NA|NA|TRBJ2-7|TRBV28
TGTGCCAGCAGTTTATTTAGCCCAGGAGGAAACGAGCAGTACTTC
CASSLFSPGGNEQYF